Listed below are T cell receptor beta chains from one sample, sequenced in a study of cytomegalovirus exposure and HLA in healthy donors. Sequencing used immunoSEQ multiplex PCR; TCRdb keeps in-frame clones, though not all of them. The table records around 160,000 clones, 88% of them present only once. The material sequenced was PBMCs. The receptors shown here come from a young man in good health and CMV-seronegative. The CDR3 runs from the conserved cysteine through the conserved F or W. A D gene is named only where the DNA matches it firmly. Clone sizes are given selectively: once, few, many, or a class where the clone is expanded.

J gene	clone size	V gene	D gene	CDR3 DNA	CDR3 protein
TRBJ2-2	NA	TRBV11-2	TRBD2	TGTGCCAGCAGCATTGGGCTAGCGGATACCGGGGAGCTGTTTTTT	CASSIGLADTGELFF
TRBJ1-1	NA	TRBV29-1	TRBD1	TGCAGCGCTCGGGACAGGGACACTGAAGCTTTCTTT	CSARDRDTEAFF
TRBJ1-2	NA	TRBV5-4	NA	TGTGCCAGCAGCTTGGATCCAGAACATACCCCTAACTATGGCTACACCTTC	CASSLDPEHTPNYGYTF
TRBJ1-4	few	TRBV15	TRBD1	TGTGCCACCAGCAGAGATGGAGGACAGGGAAATGAAAAACTGTTTTTT	CATSRDGGQGNEKLFF
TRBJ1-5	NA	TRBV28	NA	TGTGCCAGCAGATGGGGGGAGATTAATCAGCCCCAGCATTTT	CASRWGEINQPQHF
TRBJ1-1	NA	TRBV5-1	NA	TGCGCCAGCAGCTTGTACGGGTTTGACACTGAAGCTTTCTTT	CASSLYGFDTEAFF
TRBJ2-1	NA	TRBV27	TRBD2	TGTGCCAGCAGTTACGGGACTAGCGGCTACAATGAGCAGTTCTTC	CASSYGTSGYNEQFF
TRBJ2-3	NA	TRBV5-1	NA	TGCGCCAGCAGCTTGGGGGTAGCCACAGATACGCAGTATTTT	CASSLGVATDTQYF
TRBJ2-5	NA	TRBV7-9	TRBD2	TGTGCCAGCAGCACCCCACTAGCGGGAGGTCGTGAGACCCAGTACTTC	CASSTPLAGGRETQYF
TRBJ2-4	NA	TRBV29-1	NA	TGCAGCGTTGAGCGGCAGGGAAACATTCAGTACTTC	CSVERQGNIQYF
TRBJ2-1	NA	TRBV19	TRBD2	TGTGCCAGTAGTACACTAGCGGGGCACTACAATGAGCAGTTCTTC	CASSTLAGHYNEQFF
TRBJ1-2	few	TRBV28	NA	TGTGCCAGCAGTGCACAGGGATGGGGCTACACCTTC	CASSAQGWGYTF
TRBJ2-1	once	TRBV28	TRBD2	TGTGCCAGCAGTTTAGATGCTCTAGCGGGTTACAATGAGCAGTTCTTC	CASSLDALAGYNEQFF
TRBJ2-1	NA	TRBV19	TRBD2	TGTGCCAGTAGTATACTAGCGGGAACGTACAATGAGCAGTTCTTC	CASSILAGTYNEQFF
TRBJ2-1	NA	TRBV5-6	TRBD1	TGTGCCAGCAGCTTGGGACAGGGTGTAAGGCAGTTCTTC	CASSLGQGVRQFF
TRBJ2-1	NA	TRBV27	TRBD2	TGTGCCAGCAGAGCTAGCGGGTTACCCCTCAGCTCCTACAATGAGCAGTTCTTC	CASRASGLPLSSYNEQFF
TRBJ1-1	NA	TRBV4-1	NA	TGCGCCAGCAGCCGACAGCAGAACACTGAAGCTTTCTTT	CASSRQQNTEAFF
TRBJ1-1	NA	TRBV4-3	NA	TGCGCCAGCAGCCAAGATTGGGGGGATCTGAACACTGAAGCTTTCTTT	CASSQDWGDLNTEAFF
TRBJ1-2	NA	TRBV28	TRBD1	TGTGCCAGCAGTGGAACGGGACAGGGGTACATTGGCTATGGCTACACCTTC	CASSGTGQGYIGYGYTF
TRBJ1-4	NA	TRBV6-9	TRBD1	TGTGCCAGCAGTTACAACAGGGGACTGAATGAAAAACTGTTTTTT	CASSYNRGLNEKLFF
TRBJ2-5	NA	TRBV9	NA	TGTGCCAGCAGCAGTAGCCCCTCTCCCCAAGAGACCCAGTACTTC	CASSSSPSPQETQYF
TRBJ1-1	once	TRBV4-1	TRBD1	TGCGCCAGCAGGCGGACAGGGTTGGACACTGAAGCTTTCTTT	CASRRTGLDTEAFF
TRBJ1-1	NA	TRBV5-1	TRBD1	TGCGCCAGCAGCACCTTCAGGGGGGACACTGAAGCTTTCTTT	CASSTFRGDTEAFF
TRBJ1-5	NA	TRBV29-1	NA	TGCAGCGTACAGACAGGAAATAGCAATCAGCCCCAGCATTTT	CSVQTGNSNQPQHF
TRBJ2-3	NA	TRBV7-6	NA	TGTGCCAGCAGCGCCCTCACAGCTAGCACAGATACGCAGTATTTT	CASSALTASTDTQYF
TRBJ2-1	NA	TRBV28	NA	TGTGCCAGCAGTTTAGGTGCACACTCCTACAATGAGCAGTTCTTC	CASSLGAHSYNEQFF
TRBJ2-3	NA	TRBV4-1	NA	TGCGCCTGCGGGGCCAAGGCAGATACGCAGTATTTT	CACGAKADTQYF
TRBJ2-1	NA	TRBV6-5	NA	TGTGCCAGCAGCGCCGAGCCCCTAGACAATGAGCAGTTCTTC	CASSAEPLDNEQFF
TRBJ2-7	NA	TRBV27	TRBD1	TGTGCCAGCAGTGGGGCCGGACAGGGGCATCGCGAGCAGTACTTC	CASSGAGQGHREQYF
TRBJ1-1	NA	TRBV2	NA	TGTGCCAGCAGTGAACAGGTGAACACTGAAGCTTTCTTT	CASSEQVNTEAFF
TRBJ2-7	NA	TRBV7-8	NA	TGTGCCAGCAGCTGGGGACACGCCGGCGAGCAGTACTTC	CASSWGHAGEQYF
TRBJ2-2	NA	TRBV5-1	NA	TGCGCCAGCAGCTTGCAGTTACGACAGCCGACGAACACCGGGGAGCTGTTTTTT	CASSLQLRQPTNTGELFF
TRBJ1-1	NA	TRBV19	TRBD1	TGTGCCAGTAGGCCTTCGGACAGGGTAGACACTGAAGCTTTCTTT	CASRPSDRVDTEAFF
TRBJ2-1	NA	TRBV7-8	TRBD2	TGTGCCAGCAGCTTAGAAGCGGGAGGGCCATATGAGCAGTTCTTC	CASSLEAGGPYEQFF
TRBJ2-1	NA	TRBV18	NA	TGTGCCAGCTCACCACCGAGCGCCAGCTCCTACAATGAGCAGTTCTTC	CASSPPSASSYNEQFF
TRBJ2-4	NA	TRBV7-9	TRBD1	TGTGCCAGCAGCTTCGGACAGGGGATCGACATTCAGTACTTC	CASSFGQGIDIQYF
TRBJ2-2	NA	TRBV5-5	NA	TGTGCCAGCAGCTTTTCAGGGGACACCGGGGAGCTGTTTTTT	CASSFSGDTGELFF
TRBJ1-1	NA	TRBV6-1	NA	TGTGCCAGCAGTGTCTTATTCAGGGATAGAGCTTTCTTT	CASSVLFRDRAFF
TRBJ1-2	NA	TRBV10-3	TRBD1	TGTGCCATCAGTCAGGGGGCTCAGGATGACTATGGCTACACCTTC	CAISQGAQDDYGYTF
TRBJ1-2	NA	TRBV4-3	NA	TGCGCCAGCAGCCATGCACCTAGGGGAACCTTTTTTAACTATGGCTACACCTTC	CASSHAPRGTFFNYGYTF
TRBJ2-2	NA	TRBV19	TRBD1	TGTGCCAGTTACAGGGGGGACACCGGGGAGCTGTTTTTT	CASYRGDTGELFF
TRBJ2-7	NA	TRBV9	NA	TGTGCCAGCAGCGCGGGGGACTACGAGCAGTACTTC	CASSAGDYEQYF
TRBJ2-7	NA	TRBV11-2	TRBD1	TGTGCCAGCAGCCCCTCCGGGACAGGGAACTCCTACGAGCAGTACTTC	CASSPSGTGNSYEQYF
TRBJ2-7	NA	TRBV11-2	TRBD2	TGTGCCAGCAGCTTTATAGCGGGAGCCTACGAGCAGTACTTC	CASSFIAGAYEQYF
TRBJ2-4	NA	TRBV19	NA	TGTGCCAGTAGTATAGGCATAGGGGTGGACTTC	CASSIGIGVDF
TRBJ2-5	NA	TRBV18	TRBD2	TGTGCCAGCTCGCCGCTTACTAGCGGAGAGACCCAGTACTTC	CASSPLTSGETQYF
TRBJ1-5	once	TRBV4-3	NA	TGCGCCAGCAGCCAAGGGGGCCAGGGGCCCCAGCATTTT	CASSQGGQGPQHF
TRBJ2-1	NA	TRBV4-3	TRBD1	TGCGCCAGCAGCCAATCCCTCAATAACAGGGGGGCTGGGGATGAGCAGTTCTTC	CASSQSLNNRGAGDEQFF
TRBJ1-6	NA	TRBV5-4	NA	TGTGCCAGCAGCTTGTCAGGGAAAGAAAATTCACCCCTCCACTTT	CASSLSGKENSPLHF
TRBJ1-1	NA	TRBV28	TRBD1	TGTGCCAGCAGTTTCCACTACAGGGGGAAGAGAACTGAAGCTTTCTTT	CASSFHYRGKRTEAFF
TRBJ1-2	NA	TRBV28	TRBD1	TGTGCCAGCTATGCTGACGGGACAGGGAACTATGGCTACACCTTC	CASYADGTGNYGYTF
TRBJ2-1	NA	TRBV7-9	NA	TGTGCCAGCAGCCCAAGGAGCGACGTTGAGCAGTTCTTC	CASSPRSDVEQFF
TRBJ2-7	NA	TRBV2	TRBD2	TGTGCCAGCAGTGATCCTAGCGGGGGAGCCTACGAGCAGTACTTC	CASSDPSGGAYEQYF